The 15 T cell receptor beta chains listed next were all sequenced from one sample in a study of cytomegalovirus exposure and HLA in healthy donors. A multiplex PCR was run with 60 Vbeta primers and 13 Jbeta primers. Here immunoSEQ multiplex PCR was the method, and the copy in TCRdb shows in-frame clones only, minus some. The data hold some 130,000 clones, with 70% to 80% observed a single time. Input material: PBMCs. These receptors were obtained from a man aged 30 to 39 in good health and CMV-seronegative.

V and J are TRBV28 and TRBJ2-3; 10 bases align to TRBD2. The CDR3 is 17 residues long. The J segment lost 3 bases and the V segment lost 6 bases, leaving 12 bases of the junction unmatched. Germline V gene lookup returns CDR1 MDHEN and CDR2 SYDVKM. The chain's CDR3 is CASRPGAGGPWTDTQYF. The CDR3 DNA follows: TGTGCCAGCAGACCTGGAGCGGGAGGGCCTTGGACAGATACGCAGTATTTT.

The V call is TRBV5-1, the J call TRBJ2-3, with D maybe TRBD2 (6 bases). Trimming removed 2 bases at V and 0 bases at J, with 10 bases between. Germline V lookup: CDR1 SGHRS, CDR2 YFSETQ. CDR3 length equals 15 residues. The CDR3 reads CASSFAGTSTDTQYF. The CDR3 coding sequence is TGCGCCAGCAGCTTCGCGGGGACTAGCACAGATACGCAGTATTTT. The entire variable domain, with the rest obtained from reference TRBV5-1 and TRBJ2-3, is as follows: KAGVTQTPRYLIKTRGQQVTLSCSPISGHRSVSWYQQTPGQGLQFLFEYFSETQRNKGNFPGRFSGRQFSNSRSEMNVSTLELGDSALYLCASSFAGTSTDTQYFGPGTRLTVL.

This chain connects TRBV13 to TRBJ2-7; TRBD1 matches 9 bases. CDR1 is PRHDT and CDR2 is FYEKMQ in the germline V gene (reference sequence). V lost 5 bases, J lost 1 base, and 9 bases stayed unmatched. This CDR3 spans 16 amino acids. This CDR3 is CASSQGQGFKSYEQYF. CDR3 DNA: TGTGCCAGCAGCCAGGGACAGGGCTTCAAATCCTACGAGCAGTACTTC.

The gene calls are TRBV10-3 and TRBJ2-3; 7 nucleotides line up with TRBD2. Trimming at V came to 6 bases and at J to 5 bases, leaving 14 bases not matched to a gene. The CDR3 runs 16 residues. Germline values: CDR1 ENHRY, CDR2 SYGVKD. The DNA of the CDR3 is TGTGCCATCAGGGTGGGAGGACTAGATGGTAGAGATACGCAGTATTTT. Translating it yields CAIRVGGLDGRDTQYF.

The chain has TRBV19 and TRBJ1-5; 8 bases fit TRBD1. CDR1 is LNHDA, CDR2 SQIVND, per germline (reference sequence). V was clipped by 3 bases and J by 7 bases; unmatched bases: 5. The CDR3 length is 14 residues. The CDR3 DNA sequence: TGTGCCAGTAGTATTAGACAGGGGATCCAGCCCCAGCATTTT. Encoded protein: CASSIRQGIQPQHF.

The V call is TRBV10-1, the J call TRBJ2-3; 9 nucleotides align to TRBD1. CDR1 and CDR2 from the germline V gene are WNHNN and SYGVQD (reference sequence). V gave up 8 bases and J gave up 4 bases; unmatched junction bases: 4. The CDR3 has 13 residues. In nucleotides, the CDR3 is TGCGCCAGCGGACAGGGGTATTCAGATACGCAGTATTTT. It yields the protein CASGQGYSDTQYF.

This chain joins TRBV7-2 and TRBJ2-3, with D perhaps TRBD2 (5 bases). Germline-derived CDR1 and CDR2 are SGHTA and FQGNSA. The CDR3 has 15 residues. Trimming took 7 bases from V and 1 from J, leaving 15 bases between them. CDR3: CASTTTRAGTDTQYF. CDR3 DNA sequence: TGTGCCAGCACCACTACGCGGGCAGGCACAGATACGCAGTATTTT.

The chain links TRBV18 to TRBJ2-1, with 11 positions matching TRBD2. V shed 3 bases and J 6 bases; nucleotides not matched to a gene: 4. Germline CDR1 is KGHSH and CDR2 is LQKENI. The CDR3 sequence is 15 residues long. The DNA of the CDR3 is TGTGCCAGCTCACCCGGGACTAGCGGTTTCAATGAGCAGTTCTTC. It yields the protein CASSPGTSGFNEQFF.

The chain joins TRBV14 to TRBJ2-5; D gene ambiguous. The CDR3 runs 13 residues. V lost 4 bases and J lost 2, with 8 bases in between. CDR1 and CDR2 (germline): SGHDN, FVKESK. CDR3 sequence: CASSLRLQETQYF. The CDR3 nucleotides read TGTGCCAGCAGCCTCAGGCTTCAAGAGACCCAGTACTTC. Complete variable domain (other parts from reference TRBV14 and TRBJ2-5): EAGVTQFPSHSVIEKGQTVTLRCDPISGHDNLYWYRRVMGKEIKFLLHFVKESKQDESGMPNNRFLAERTGGTYSTLKVQPAELEDSGVYFCASSLRLQETQYFGPGTRLLVL.

The chain combines TRBV9 with TRBJ1-1; D remains unclear. Between the trimmed V and J ends, which lost 0 bases and 6 bases, there was a span of 12 bases. CDR1 and CDR2 (germline): SGDLS, YYNGEE. There are 14 residues in the CDR3. The CDR3 DNA sequence: TGTGCCAGCAGCGTAGTCCCCCCGTTATCTGAAGCTTTCTTT. It encodes CASSVVPPLSEAFF.

The V and J genes are TRBV28 and TRBJ2-7; TRBD1 matches at 8 bases. The length of the CDR3 is 15 residues. V lost 7 bases and J lost 2; bases outside the gene matches: 10. The V gene's germline CDR1 is MDHEN and CDR2 SYDVKM. The CDR3 nucleotides are TGTGCCAGCACTTCGGGACAGGTCGTACCCTACGAGCAGTACTTC. Its protein product is CASTSGQVVPYEQYF.

J is TRBJ1-2 and V is TRBV5-1; TRBD1 might be the D (5 bases). Trimming removed 4 bases from V and 1 base from J, with 11 bases in between. The CDR3 has 14 residues. Germline-derived CDR1 and CDR2 are SGHRS and YFSETQ. CDR3 sequence reads: CASSPWGDNYGYTF. For the CDR3, the DNA is TGCGCCAGCAGCCCATGGGGGGATAACTATGGCTACACCTTC.

This sequence joins TRBV18 and TRBJ2-7; D is possibly TRBD1 (6 bases). Trimming shortened V by 3 bases and J by 4 bases, and 16 bases separated the two germline ends. Germline V CDR1 and CDR2: KGHSH, LQKENI. This CDR3 is built from 15 residues. CDR3 amino acids: CASSPPTTGPYEQYF. In DNA form, the CDR3 reads TGTGCCAGCTCACCCCCAACCACAGGGCCGTACGAGCAGTACTTC.

The chain carries TRBV6-1 and TRBJ2-1; the match to TRBD1 covers 11 bases. CDR3 length equals 16 residues. V shed 2 bases, J shed 8 bases, and the junction held 8 bases outside the gene matches. Germline V gene lookup returns CDR1 MNHNS and CDR2 SASEGT. Here the CDR3 DNA reads TGTGCCAGCAGTGAACAAGGACAGGGGGCGTTGGATGAGCAGTTCTTC. This gives the protein CASSEQGQGALDEQFF.

This chain uses TRBV9 with TRBJ1-2; TRBD1 aligns across 7 bases. This CDR3 spans 14 amino acids. V lost 5 bases to trimming and J lost 2 bases; unmatched junction nucleotides: 6. CDR1 and CDR2 (germline): SGDLS, YYNGEE. In DNA form, the CDR3 reads TGTGCCAGCAGTAACACAGGGGCGAACTATGGCTACACCTTC. This encodes CASSNTGANYGYTF.